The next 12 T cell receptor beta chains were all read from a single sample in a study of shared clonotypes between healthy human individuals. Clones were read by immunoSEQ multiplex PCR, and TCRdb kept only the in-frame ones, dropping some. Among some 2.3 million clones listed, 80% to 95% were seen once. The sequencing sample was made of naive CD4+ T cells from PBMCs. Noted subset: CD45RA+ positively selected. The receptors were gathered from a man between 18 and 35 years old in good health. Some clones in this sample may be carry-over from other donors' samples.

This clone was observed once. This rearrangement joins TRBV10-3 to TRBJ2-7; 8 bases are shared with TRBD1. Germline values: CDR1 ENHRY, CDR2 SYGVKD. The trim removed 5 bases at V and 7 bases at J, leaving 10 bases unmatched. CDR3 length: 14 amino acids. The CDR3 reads CAISRAGGGGEQYF. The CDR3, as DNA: TGTGCCATCAGTAGGGCAGGGGGCGGAGGAGAGCAGTACTTC.

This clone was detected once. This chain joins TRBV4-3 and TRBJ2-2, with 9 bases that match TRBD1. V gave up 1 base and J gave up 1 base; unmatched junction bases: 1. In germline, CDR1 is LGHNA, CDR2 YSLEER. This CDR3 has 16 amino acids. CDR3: CASSQGQGVNTGELFF. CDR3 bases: TGCGCCAGCAGCCAAGGACAGGGGGTGAACACCGGGGAGCTGTTTTTT.

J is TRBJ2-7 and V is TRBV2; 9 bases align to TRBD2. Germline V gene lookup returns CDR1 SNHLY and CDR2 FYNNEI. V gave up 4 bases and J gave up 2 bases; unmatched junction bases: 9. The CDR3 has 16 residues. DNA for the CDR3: TGTGCCAGCAGTGGTGGAGTGCGGGAGGGCCCCTACGAGCAGTACTTC. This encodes CASSGGVREGPYEQYF.

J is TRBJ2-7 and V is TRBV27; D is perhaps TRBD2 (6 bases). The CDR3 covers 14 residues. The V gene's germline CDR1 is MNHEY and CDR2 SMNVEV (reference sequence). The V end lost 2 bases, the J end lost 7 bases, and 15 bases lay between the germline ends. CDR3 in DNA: TGTGCCAGCAGTTTAAATCCCCTCCGGGGGGAGCAGTACTTC. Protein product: CASSLNPLRGEQYF.

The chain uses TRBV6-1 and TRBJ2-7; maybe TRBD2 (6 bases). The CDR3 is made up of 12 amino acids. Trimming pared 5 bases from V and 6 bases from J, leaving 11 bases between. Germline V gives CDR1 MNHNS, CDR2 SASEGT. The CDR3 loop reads CASSWGVGEQYF. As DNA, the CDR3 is TGTGCCAGCAGTTGGGGGGTCGGCGAGCAGTACTTC.

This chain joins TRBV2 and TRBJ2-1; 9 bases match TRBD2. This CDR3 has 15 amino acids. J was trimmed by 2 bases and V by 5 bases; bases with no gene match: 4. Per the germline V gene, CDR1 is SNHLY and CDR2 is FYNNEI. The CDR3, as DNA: TGTGCCAGCAGTCCTAGCGGGGCCACCTACAATGAGCAGTTCTTC. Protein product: CASSPSGATYNEQFF.

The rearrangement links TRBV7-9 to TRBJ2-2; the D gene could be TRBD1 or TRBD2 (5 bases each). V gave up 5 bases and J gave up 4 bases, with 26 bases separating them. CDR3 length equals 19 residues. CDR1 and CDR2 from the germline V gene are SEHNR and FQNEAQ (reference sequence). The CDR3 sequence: CASSPQRGMQSPITGELFF. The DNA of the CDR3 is TGTGCCAGCAGCCCCCAGAGGGGAATGCAAAGCCCCATCACCGGGGAGCTGTTTTTT.

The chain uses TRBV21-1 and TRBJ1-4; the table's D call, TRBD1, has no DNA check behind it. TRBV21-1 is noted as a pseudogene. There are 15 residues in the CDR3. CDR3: CASSTQGAYGEKLFF. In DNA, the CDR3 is TGTGCCAGCAGCACACAGGGGGCATACGGGGAAAAACTGTTTTTT.

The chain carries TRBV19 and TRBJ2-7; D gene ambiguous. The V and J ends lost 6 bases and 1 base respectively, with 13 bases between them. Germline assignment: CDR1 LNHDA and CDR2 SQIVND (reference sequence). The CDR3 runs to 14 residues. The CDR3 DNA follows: TGTGCCAGTAGGCCGTATCCGAGTTCCTACGAGCAGTACTTC. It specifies CASRPYPSSYEQYF.

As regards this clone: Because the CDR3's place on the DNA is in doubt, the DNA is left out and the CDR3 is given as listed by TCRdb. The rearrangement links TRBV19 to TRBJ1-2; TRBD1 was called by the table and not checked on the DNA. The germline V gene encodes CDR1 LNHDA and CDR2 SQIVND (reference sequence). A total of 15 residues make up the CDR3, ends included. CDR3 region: CASTSAGAAFYGYTF.

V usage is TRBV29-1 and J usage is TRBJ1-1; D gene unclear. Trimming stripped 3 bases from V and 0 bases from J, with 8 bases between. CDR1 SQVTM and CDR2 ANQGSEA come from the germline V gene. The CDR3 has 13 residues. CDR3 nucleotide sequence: TGCAGCGTTGAGGTTAGCTTGAACACTGAAGCTTTCTTT. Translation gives CSVEVSLNTEAFF.

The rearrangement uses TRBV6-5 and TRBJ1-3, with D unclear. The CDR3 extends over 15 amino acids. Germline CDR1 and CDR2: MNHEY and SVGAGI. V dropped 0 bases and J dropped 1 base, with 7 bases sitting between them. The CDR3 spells CASSYSFGSGNTIYF. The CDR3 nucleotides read TGTGCCAGCAGTTACTCGTTCGGGTCTGGAAACACCATATATTTT.